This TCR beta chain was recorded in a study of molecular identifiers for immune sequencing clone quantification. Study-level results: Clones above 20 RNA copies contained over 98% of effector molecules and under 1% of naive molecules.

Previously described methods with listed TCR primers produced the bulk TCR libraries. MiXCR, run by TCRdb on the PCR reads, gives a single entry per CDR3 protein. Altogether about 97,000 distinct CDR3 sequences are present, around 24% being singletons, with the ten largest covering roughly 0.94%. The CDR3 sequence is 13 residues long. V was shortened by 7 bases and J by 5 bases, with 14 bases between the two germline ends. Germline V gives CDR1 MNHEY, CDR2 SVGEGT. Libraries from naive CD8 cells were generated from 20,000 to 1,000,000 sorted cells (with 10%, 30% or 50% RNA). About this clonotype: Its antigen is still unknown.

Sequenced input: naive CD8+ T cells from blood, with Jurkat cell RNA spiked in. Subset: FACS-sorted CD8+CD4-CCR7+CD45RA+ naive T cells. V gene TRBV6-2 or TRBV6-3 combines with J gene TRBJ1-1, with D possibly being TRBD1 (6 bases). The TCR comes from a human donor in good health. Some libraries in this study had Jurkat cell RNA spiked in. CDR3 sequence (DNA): TGTGCCAGCACTGGAGGGGGGAGTACTGAAGCTTTCTTT. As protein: CASTGGGSTEAFF.